The next 10 T cell receptor beta chains were all read from a single sample in a study of untreated major depressive disorder. Study conclusions and caveats: Compared with controls, depressed patients showed more TRBV05-01 (Vbeta 5.1) usage in CD4+ T cells.

The data were produced by immunoSEQ multiplex PCR, yet TCRdb's version contains in-frame clones alone and is incomplete. The sample yields approximately 24,000 clones, about 90% seen once. These receptors are not linked to any known antigen. Sequenced: CD4+ T cells from PBMCs. The receptor set was obtained from a woman aged 25 to 39 with major depressive disorder.

The gene calls are TRBV18 and TRBJ1-5; no clear D. V was shortened by 6 bases and J by 7 bases, with 19 bases between the two germline ends. Germline V gene lookup returns CDR1 KGHSH and CDR2 LQKENI. This CDR3 contains 15 residues. CDR3: CASSLTSGGRQPQHF. CDR3 in DNA: TGTGCCAGCTCCCTCACTTCAGGTGGGCGCCAGCCCCAGCATTTT.

This clone was counted once. V gene TRBV10-3 combines with J gene TRBJ2-7; D uncertain. The CDR3 sequence is 11 residues long. The V and J ends lost 7 bases and 3 bases respectively, with 7 bases between them. Germline CDR1 is ENHRY and CDR2 is SYGVKD. Here the CDR3 reads CAIKENYEQYF. As DNA, the CDR3 is TGTGCCATCAAGGAGAACTACGAGCAGTACTTC.

The chain employs TRBV5-4 and TRBJ1-1, with 8 bases fitting TRBD1. This CDR3 comprises 15 residues. V lost 3 bases to trimming and J lost 4 bases; unmatched junction nucleotides: 8. Germline CDR1 reads SGHNT; CDR2 reads YYREEE (reference sequence). Here the CDR3 DNA reads TGTGCCAGCAGCTCAATAAGCGACAGGGGCACTGAAGCTTTCTTT. Translated: CASSSISDRGTEAFF. The whole variable domain, remainder taken from reference TRBV5-4 and TRBJ1-1, is ETGVTQSPTHLIKTRGQQVTLRCSSQSGHNTVSWYQQALGQGPQFIFQYYREEENGRGNFPPRFSGLQFPNYSSELNVNALELDDSALYLCASSSISDRGTEAFFGQGTRLTVV.

The rearrangement uses TRBV5-1 and TRBJ2-7, with 14 bases identical to TRBD2. The CDR3 runs 16 residues. V was pared by 3 bases and J by 2 bases, with 4 bases of the junction left unmatched. Germline V CDR1 and CDR2: SGHRS, YFSETQ. CDR3 bases: TGCGCCAGCAGCTCGGGGACTAGCGGGAGCGCCTACGAGCAGTACTTC. It encodes CASSSGTSGSAYEQYF.

This clone appeared a single time. The chain carries TRBV10-3 and TRBJ2-7, with TRBD2 as a possible D gene (5 bases). The germline gives CDR1 ENHRY, CDR2 SYGVKD. V was pared by 4 bases and J by 1 base, with 11 bases between. The CDR3 runs to 14 residues. The CDR3 reads CAISVKRLSYEQYF. Here the CDR3 DNA reads TGTGCCATCAGTGTTAAGCGGTTATCCTACGAGCAGTACTTC.

The genes are TRBV9 and TRBJ2-7, with 13 bases lining up with TRBD2. V lost 3 bases, J lost 5 bases, and 8 bases stayed unmatched. Per germline, CDR1 SGDLS and CDR2 YYNGEE. The CDR3 totals 16 residues. The DNA for the CDR3 is TGTGCCAGCAGCGCACCCGGGACTAGCGGGAACCACGAGCAGTACTTC. The encoded protein is CASSAPGTSGNHEQYF.

This clone showed up just a few times. The chain uses TRBV5-1 and TRBJ2-5, with a tentative D call TRBD2 (5 bases). Germline V lookup: CDR1 SGHRS, CDR2 YFSETQ. The CDR3 sequence is 14 residues long. Trimming removed 3 bases from V and 1 base from J, with 10 bases in between. CDR3 coding DNA: TGCGCCAGCAGCTATAGCGCCTCCCAAGAGACCCAGTACTTC. This gives the protein CASSYSASQETQYF.

J is TRBJ1-2 and V is TRBV7-2; D unclear. The CDR3 loop spans 16 amino acids. From germline, CDR1 is SGHTA and CDR2 FQGNSA. V lost 5 bases and J 3 bases, leaving 19 bases between the germline ends. The CDR3 nucleotides read TGTGCCAGCAGCCCAAGTGCGAGAGGCCGGTACTATGGCTACACCTTC. This codes for CASSPSARGRYYGYTF. The full variable domain, rest sourced from reference TRBV7-2 and TRBJ1-2, is GAGVSQSPSNKVTEKGKDVELRCDPISGHTALYWYRQSLGQGLEFLIYFQGNSAPDKSGLPSDRFSAERTGGSVSTLTIQRTQQEDSAVYLCASSPSARGRYYGYTFGSGTRLTVV.

The CDR3 DNA reads as TGTGCCAGCAGGCTCGGGGGGGAAGAGACCCAGTACTTC. Its protein product is CASRLGGEETQYF. The chain recombines TRBV6-5 with TRBJ2-5, with 8 bases aligning to TRBD2. The CDR3 contains 13 residues. After removal of 6 bases from V and 3 bases from J, the junction contained 3 bases not matched to a gene. Germline values: CDR1 MNHEY, CDR2 SVGAGI.

The chain is built from TRBV9 and TRBJ2-7; D remains ambiguous. The ends were cut back, 0 bases at V and 3 bases at J, with 16 bases in the middle. CDR1 and CDR2 (germline): SGDLS, YYNGEE. The CDR3 extends over 16 amino acids. The CDR3 loop reads CASSVGVMGNDYEQYF. Written as DNA, the CDR3 is TGTGCCAGCAGCGTAGGTGTGATGGGGAATGACTACGAGCAGTACTTC.